This paragraph covers one TCR beta chain sequence. The target antigen is unknown. One end of the junction fails to match germline, which may point to a read error. The sample belongs to a study of blood T cells in healthy people across ages. Study details: There was about one barcoded beta molecule captured by template switching per two T cells.

Germline CDR1 and CDR2: SGHVS and FQNEAQ. The CDR3 sequence is 15 residues long. It was with a sample-barcoded 5' primer and a J-beta primer mix that a second PCR of roughly 7 to 12 cycles was run. MiXCR, applied by TCRdb to the 5' RACE reads, yields one record per CDR3 protein. The table has approximately 1.5 million distinct CDR3 sequences, approximately 39% seen once; the top ten hold around 4%. Points from the study as a whole: Getting older went along with TCR beta diversity per million T cells dropping roughly linearly.

The V call is TRBV7-8, the J call TRBJ2-2; D is ambiguous. The clonotype comes from a woman in her late teens or twenties in good health. The sample taken for sequencing was blood. The CDR3 loop is CASGLTSRRSGELFF. The CDR3, as DNA: TGTGCCAGCGGCTTAACAAGTAGAAGATCCGGGGAGCTGTTTTTT.